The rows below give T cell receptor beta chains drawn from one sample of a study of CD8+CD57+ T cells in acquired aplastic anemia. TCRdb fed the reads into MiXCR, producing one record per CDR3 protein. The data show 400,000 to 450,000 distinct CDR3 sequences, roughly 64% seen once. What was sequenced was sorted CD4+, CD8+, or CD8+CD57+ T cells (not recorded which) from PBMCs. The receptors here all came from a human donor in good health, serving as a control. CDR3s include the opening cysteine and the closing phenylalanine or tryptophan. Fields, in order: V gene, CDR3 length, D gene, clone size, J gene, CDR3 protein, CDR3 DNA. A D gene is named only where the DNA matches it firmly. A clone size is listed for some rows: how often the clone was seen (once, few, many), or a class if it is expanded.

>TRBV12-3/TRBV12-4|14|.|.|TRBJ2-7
CASSPDVLTYEQYF
TGTGCCAGCAGTCCAGACGTATTAACCTACGAGCAGTACTTC
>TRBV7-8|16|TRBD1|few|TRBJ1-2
CASSLGFGTGVYGYTF
TGTGCCAGCAGCTTAGGATTCGGGACAGGGGTCTATGGCTACACCTTC
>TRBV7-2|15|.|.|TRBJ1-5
CASSQGFVYSNYQHF
TGTGCCAGCAGCCAAGGGTTTGTCTACTCTAACTATCAGCATTTT
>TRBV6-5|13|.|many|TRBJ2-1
CASRSTVNTEQFF
TGTGCCAGCCGCTCGACAGTTAACACTGAGCAGTTCTTC
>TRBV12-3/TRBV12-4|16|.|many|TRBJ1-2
CASSVSIPQSNYGYTF
TGTGCCAGCAGCGTTTCTATTCCGCAATCTAACTATGGCTACACCTTC
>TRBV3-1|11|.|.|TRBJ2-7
CASSDFYEQYF
TGTGCCAGCAGCGATTTCTACGAGCAGTACTTC
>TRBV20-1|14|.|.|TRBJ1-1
CSLSGGTINAEAFF
TGCAGCCTTAGCGGGGGGACGATCAACGCTGAAGCTTTCTTT
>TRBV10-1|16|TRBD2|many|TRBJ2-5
CASSDQASGDPETQYF
TGCGCCAGCAGTGATCAGGCTAGCGGGGACCCCGAGACCCAGTACTTC
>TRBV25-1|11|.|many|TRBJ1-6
CASSHNSPLHF
TGTGCCAGCAGCCATAATTCACCCCTCCACTTT
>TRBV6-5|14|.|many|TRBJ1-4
CASSYLRGGEKLFF
TGTGCCAGCAGTTACCTCCGAGGCGGCGAAAAACTGTTTTTT
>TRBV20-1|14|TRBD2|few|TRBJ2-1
CSALTSGTYNEQFF
TGCAGTGCGCTGACTAGCGGGACCTACAATGAGCAGTTCTTC
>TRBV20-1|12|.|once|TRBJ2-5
CSATIGSGPKYF
TGCAGTGCTACCATAGGGTCGGGGCCCAAGTACTTC
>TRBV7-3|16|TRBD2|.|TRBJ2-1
CASSCRSERGYTVQFF
TGTGCCAGCAGCTGCCGGAGCGAGCGGGGTTACACCGTGCAGTTCTTC
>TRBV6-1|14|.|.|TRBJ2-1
CASSELWVGNEQFF
TGTGCCAGCAGTGAATTGTGGGTTGGTAATGAGCAGTTCTTC
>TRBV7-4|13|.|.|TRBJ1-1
CASRPPGNTEAFF
TGTGCCAGCAGACCACCGGGTAACACTGAAGCTTTCTTT
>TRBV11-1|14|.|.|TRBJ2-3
CASSVARGGNTQYF
TGTGCCAGCAGCGTAGCGAGGGGGGGCAATACGCAGTATTTT
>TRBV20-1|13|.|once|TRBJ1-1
CSAGDYNTTQAFF
TGCAGCGCTGGAGACTATAACACAACTCAAGCTTTCTTT
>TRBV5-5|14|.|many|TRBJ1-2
CASSQHPVSYGYTF
TGTGCCAGCAGCCAACACCCGGTATCCTATGGCTACACCTTC
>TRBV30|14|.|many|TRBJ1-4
CAWTGTGVGEKLFF
TGTGCCTGGACCGGGACTGGCGTTGGGGAAAAACTGTTTTTT
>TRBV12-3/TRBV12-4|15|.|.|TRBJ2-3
CASSIRTSGTDTQYF
TGTGCCAGCAGCATCAGGACGTCAGGCACAGATACGCAGTATTTT
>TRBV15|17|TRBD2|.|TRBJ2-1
CATSRDLLAGVSDEQFF
TGTGCCACCAGCAGAGATCTGTTAGCGGGAGTATCCGATGAGCAGTTCTTC
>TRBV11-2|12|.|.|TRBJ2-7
CASSLGPGEQYF
TGTGCCAGCAGCTTAGGGCCTGGGGAGCAGTACTTC
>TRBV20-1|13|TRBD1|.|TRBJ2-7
CSAGTGNSYEQYF
TGCAGTGCTGGGACAGGGAACTCCTACGAGCAGTACTTC
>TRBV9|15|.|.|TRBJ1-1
CASSWGMGGVGEAFF
TGTGCCAGCAGTTGGGGGATGGGGGGAGTGGGTGAAGCTTTCTTT
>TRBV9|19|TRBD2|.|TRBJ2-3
CASSTTSGGYGAYTDTQYF
TGTGCCAGCAGCACCACTAGCGGGGGGTATGGGGCTTACACAGATACGCAGTATTTT
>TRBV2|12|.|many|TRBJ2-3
CASKPGPDTQYF
TGTGCCAGCAAACCCGGGCCAGATACGCAGTATTTT
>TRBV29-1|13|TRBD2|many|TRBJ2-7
CSAGTSGSYEQYF
TGCAGCGCTGGGACTAGCGGGAGCTACGAGCAGTACTTC
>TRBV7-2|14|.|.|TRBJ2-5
CASSARRGDETQYF
TGTGCCAGCAGCGCCCGCCGCGGTGATGAGACCCAGTACTTC
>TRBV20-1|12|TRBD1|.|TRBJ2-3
CSARTGTDMQYF
TGCAGTGCCAGGACGGGGACAGATATGCAGTATTTT
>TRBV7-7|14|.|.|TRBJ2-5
CASSLGGIQETQYF
TGTGCTAGCAGCTTAGGGGGTATCCAAGAGACCCAGTACTTC
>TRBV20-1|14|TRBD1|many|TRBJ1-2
CSAKETGANYGYTF
TGCAGTGCAAAGGAGACAGGGGCTAACTATGGCTACACCTTC
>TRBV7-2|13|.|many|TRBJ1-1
CASSWTPRTEAFF
TGTGCCAGCAGTTGGACCCCTAGGACTGAAGCTTTCTTT
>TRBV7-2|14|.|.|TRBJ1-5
CASSDYRGDQTAPF
TGTGCCAGCAGCGACTACCGAGGGGATCAGACGGCTCCATTT
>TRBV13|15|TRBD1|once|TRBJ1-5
CASSVGRGPNQPQHF
TGTGCCAGCAGTGTAGGCAGGGGGCCTAATCAGCCCCAGCATTTT
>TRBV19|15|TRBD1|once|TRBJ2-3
CASSTRRQGSEKQFF
TGTGCCAGCAGTACCCGACGACAGGGAAGTGAAAAACAGTTTTTT
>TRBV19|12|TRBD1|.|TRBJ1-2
CASRDRENGYTF
TGTGCCAGTAGGGACAGGGAGAATGGCTACACCTTC
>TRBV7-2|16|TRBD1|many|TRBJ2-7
CASSARRDSFPYEQYF
TGTGCCAGCAGCGCGCGCCGGGACAGTTTTCCCTACGAGCAGTACTTC
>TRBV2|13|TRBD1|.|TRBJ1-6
CASSWDRASPLHF
TGTGCCAGCAGTTGGGACAGGGCTTCACCCCTCCACTTT
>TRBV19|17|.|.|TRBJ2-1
CASSVPTREASYEQHFF
TGTGCCAGCAGTGTTCCTACCAGGGAAGCCTCCTACGAGCAGCACTTCTTC
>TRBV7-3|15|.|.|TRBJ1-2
CASSSGLSGTDGYTF
TGCGCCAGCAGCTCGGGCCTATCCGGTACGGATGGCTACACCTTC
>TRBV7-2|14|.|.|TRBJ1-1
CASRGGQVSPEAFF
TGTGCCAGCAGGGGGGGGCAGGTAAGTCCTGAAGCTTTCTTT
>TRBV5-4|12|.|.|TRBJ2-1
CASSFATNEQFF
TGTGCCAGCAGCTTTGCGACCAATGAGCAGTTCTTC
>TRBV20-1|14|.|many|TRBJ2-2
CSGRSFRRSGELFF
TGCAGTGGACGGTCTTTTAGGAGGAGCGGGGAGCTGTTTTTT